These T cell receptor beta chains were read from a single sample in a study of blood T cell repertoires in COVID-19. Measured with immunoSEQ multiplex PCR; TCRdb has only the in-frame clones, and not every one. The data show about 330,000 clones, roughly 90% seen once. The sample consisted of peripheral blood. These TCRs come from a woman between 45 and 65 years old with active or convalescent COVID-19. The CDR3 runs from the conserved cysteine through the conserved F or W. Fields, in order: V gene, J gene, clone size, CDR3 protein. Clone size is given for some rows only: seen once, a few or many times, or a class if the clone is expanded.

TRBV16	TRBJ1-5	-	CASSQSTVYQPQHF
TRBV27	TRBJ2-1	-	CASSSGGRAVEQFF
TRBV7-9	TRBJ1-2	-	CASSSRFYGYTF
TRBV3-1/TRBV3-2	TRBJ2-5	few	CASSPPRTKIAGGPEETQYF
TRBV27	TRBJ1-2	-	CASSPGVGTGGRGYTF
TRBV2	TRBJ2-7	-	CASSELNLVHYEQYF
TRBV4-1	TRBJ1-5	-	CASSQNSYQPQHF
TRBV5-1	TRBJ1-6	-	CASRRAGGQGNSPLHF
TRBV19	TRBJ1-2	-	CASTHRGEGYGYTF
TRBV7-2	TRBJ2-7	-	CASTLNRHEQYF
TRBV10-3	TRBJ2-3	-	CAISGVGGGVTDTQYF
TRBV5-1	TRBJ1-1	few	CASSLGDRDPPEAFF
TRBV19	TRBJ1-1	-	CASSLGWGGNTEAFF
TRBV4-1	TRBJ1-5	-	CASSHSQPGNQPQHF
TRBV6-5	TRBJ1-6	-	CASRGDRSNSPLHF
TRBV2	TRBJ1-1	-	CASSREGLGNTEAFF
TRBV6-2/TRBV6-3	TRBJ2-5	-	CASSLTRTSGQETQYF
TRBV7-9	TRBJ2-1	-	CASSPTVTGVSYNEQFF
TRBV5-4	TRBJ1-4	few	CASSPGTVKTNEKLFF
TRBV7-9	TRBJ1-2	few	CASSLAAYGYTF
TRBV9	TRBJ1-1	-	CASSHDTGTGKTEAFF
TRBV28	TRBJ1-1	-	CASSWGAEAFF
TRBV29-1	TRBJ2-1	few	CSVDGTGGNEQFF
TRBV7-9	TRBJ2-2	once	CASSSTSGVSTGELFF
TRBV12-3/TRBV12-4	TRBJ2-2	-	CASSNQNTGELFF